The 21 T cell receptor beta chains in this list originate from one sample, sequenced in a study of control samples from healthy donors and cancer patients. Profiling relied on immunoSEQ multiplex PCR, and the TCRdb table lists in-frame clones only, not all of them. The table includes 60,000 to 95,000 clones, around 90% detected once. Sequencing was done on a sample of PBMCs. The receptors shown here come from a woman between 50 and 59 years old with colorectal cancer.

The V call is TRBV15, the J call TRBJ1-1; D is unresolved. Germline values: CDR1 LNHNV, CDR2 YYDKDF (reference sequence). The CDR3 is made up of 14 amino acids. The V end lost 0 bases, the J end lost 6 bases, and 11 bases lay between the germline ends. This chain's CDR3 is CATSREGRRAEAFF. CDR3 DNA sequence: TGTGCCACCAGCAGAGAGGGGAGAAGGGCTGAAGCTTTCTTT.

J is TRBJ1-6 and V is TRBV7-2; 9 bases fit TRBD1. Germline CDR1 SGHTA, CDR2 FQGNSA. V lost 4 bases to trimming and J lost 7 bases; unmatched junction nucleotides: 5. The CDR3 sequence is 15 residues long. CDR3 sequence: CASSSRQGGNSPLHF. The CDR3 DNA reads TGTGCCAGCAGCTCCCGACAGGGGGGCAATTCACCCCTCCACTTT.

The rearrangement joins TRBV3-1 (or the pseudogene TRBV3-2) to TRBJ1-2; 8 nucleotides align to TRBD1. Germline assignment: CDR1 LGHDT and CDR2 YNNKEL (reference sequence). The CDR3 is 17 amino acids. V lost 3 bases to trimming and J lost 2 bases; unmatched junction nucleotides: 11. In nucleotides, the CDR3 is TGTGCCAGCAGCCATTTCTTGGGACAGGAGCCAAACTATGGCTACACCTTC. As protein: CASSHFLGQEPNYGYTF.

The J gene is TRBJ1-2, the V gene TRBV6-5; 9 positions match TRBD1. Germline V CDR1 and CDR2: MNHEY, SVGAGI. V trimming: 5 bases; J trimming: 3 bases; junction bases outside the gene matches: 1. The CDR3 is 13 residues long. The CDR3 loop reads CASSRDRDYGYTF. CDR3 nucleotides: TGTGCCAGCAGTCGGGACAGGGACTATGGCTACACCTTC.

The rearrangement joins TRBV30 to TRBJ2-2; 9 nucleotides agree with TRBD1. The CDR3 length is 15 residues. The V segment lost 2 bases and the J segment 6 bases; nucleotides outside the gene matches: 7. Germline V gene data show CDR1 as GTSNPN and CDR2 as SVGIG (reference sequence). The CDR3 region is CAWSPGTGFAGELFF. DNA of the CDR3: TGTGCCTGGAGTCCCGGGACAGGGTTCGCCGGGGAGCTGTTTTTT.

The chain is built from TRBV2 and TRBJ2-2, with a tentative D call TRBD2 (6 bases). Trimming cost V 8 bases and J 1 base, with 11 bases left between them. CDR3 length: 14 amino acids. CDR1 is SNHLY and CDR2 is FYNNEI in the germline V gene. For the CDR3, the DNA is TGTGCCAGCCAGGGACTTAAGAACACCGGGGAGCTGTTTTTT. This translates into CASQGLKNTGELFF.

A single count supports this clone. DNA of the CDR3: TGCAGCGTTGAAGACAGGGGAGACACTGAAGCTTTCTTT. Translation gives CSVEDRGDTEAFF. This sequence joins TRBV29-1 and TRBJ1-1, with TRBD1 as a possible D gene (6 bases). Germline values: CDR1 SQVTM, CDR2 ANQGSEA. The CDR3 loop spans 13 amino acids. V was clipped by 0 bases and J by 3 bases, with 8 bases between them.

The chain carries TRBV2 and TRBJ1-2; 7 bases are a match to TRBD1. V shed 7 bases, J shed 8 bases, and the junction held 16 bases outside the gene matches. Germline V gene data show CDR1 as SNHLY and CDR2 as FYNNEI. There are 15 residues in the CDR3. CDR3 sequence: CASTKEGALSSGYTF. CDR3 sequence (DNA): TGTGCCAGCACTAAGGAGGGGGCGCTGTCTTCCGGCTACACCTTC.

This sequence joins TRBV3-1 (or the pseudogene TRBV3-2) and TRBJ2-7; D unresolved. The CDR3 sequence is 14 residues long. The V gene's germline CDR1 is LGHDT and CDR2 YNNKEL (reference sequence). The V end lost 1 base, the J end lost 5 bases, and 12 bases lay between the germline ends. Here the CDR3 reads CASSQGPVFDEQYV. The CDR3 bases are TGTGCCAGCAGCCAAGGACCGGTTTTTGACGAGCAGTACGTC.

The chain employs TRBV2 and TRBJ1-1; no reliable D call. There are 15 residues in the CDR3. The V gene's germline CDR1 is SNHLY and CDR2 FYNNEI. V lost 6 bases, J lost 1 base, and 15 bases lay in between. DNA of the CDR3: TGTGCCAGCAGGGTACACACGCTTGGGAACACTGAAGCTTTCTTT. Translation gives CASRVHTLGNTEAFF.

This clone is a singleton in its sample. The chain couples TRBV6-5 to TRBJ1-1; 9 nucleotides agree with TRBD1. The CDR3 length is 14 residues. Trimming removed 4 bases from V and 4 bases from J; junction bases left unmatched: 4. Germline lookup yields CDR1 MNHEY and CDR2 SVGAGI. CDR3 protein: CASSLQGAGTEAFF. CDR3 nucleotides: TGTGCCAGCAGTTTACAGGGGGCTGGCACTGAAGCTTTCTTT.

This chain connects TRBV12-3 or TRBV12-4 to TRBJ2-3; D is ambiguous. V was trimmed by 5 bases and J by 4 bases, leaving 10 bases between them. The CDR3 length is 13 residues. The CDR3 DNA reads as TGTGCCAGCAGTATCCTTAGAGCAGATACGCAGTATTTT. Its protein product is CASSILRADTQYF.

The chain couples TRBV3-1 (or the pseudogene TRBV3-2) to TRBJ1-2; no reliable D call. Germline V CDR1 and CDR2: LGHDT, YNNKEL (reference sequence). The CDR3 has 12 residues. The V end was cut by 1 base, the J end by 8 bases, with 8 bases between. For the CDR3, the DNA is TGTGCCAGCAGCCAAGTGGCAGGAGGCTACACCTTC. Encoded protein: CASSQVAGGYTF.

The rearrangement links TRBV30 to TRBJ1-2, with 7 bases fitting TRBD1. This CDR3 has 14 amino acids. V gave up 2 bases and J gave up 4 bases; unmatched junction bases: 7. The germline V gene has CDR1 GTSNPN and CDR2 SVGIG (reference sequence). In nucleotides, the CDR3 is TGTGCCTGGAGTCCCCGGGACAGCTTCTATGGCTACACCTTC. This codes for CAWSPRDSFYGYTF.

The V call is TRBV18, the J call TRBJ1-2, with D perhaps TRBD1 (6 bases). V was trimmed by 2 bases and J by 5 bases, leaving 12 bases between them. The germline V gene has CDR1 KGHSH and CDR2 LQKENI. The CDR3 has 14 residues. As DNA, the CDR3 is TGTGCCAGCTCACCATCACAGGGACTTTATGGCTACACCTTC. It encodes CASSPSQGLYGYTF.

The rearrangement links TRBV18 to TRBJ2-3; 12 bases line up with TRBD2. The V segment lost 3 bases and the J segment 3 bases; nucleotides outside the gene matches: 4. In germline, CDR1 is KGHSH, CDR2 LQKENI. This CDR3 has 16 residues. As DNA, the CDR3 is TGTGCCAGCTCACCCCTAGCGGGGGGGCGGACAGATACGCAGTATTTT. It encodes CASSPLAGGRTDTQYF.

The V call is TRBV11-1, the J call TRBJ2-1, with D possibly being TRBD2 (5 bases). V was cut by 6 bases and J by 8 bases, with 8 bases left in between. Germline values: CDR1 SGHAT, CDR2 FQDESV (reference sequence). The CDR3 has 11 residues. The CDR3 nucleotides are TGTGCCAGCAGTCGAGGGCATGAGCAGTTCTTC. Amino acid sequence: CASSRGHEQFF.

The chain combines TRBV20-1 with TRBJ1-1; D is undetermined. Germline values: CDR1 DFQATT, CDR2 SNEGSKA (reference sequence). With 6 bases removed from V and 0 bases from J, the gap between germline ends came to 2 bases. The CDR3 length is 10 residues. The CDR3 nucleotides read TGCAGTGCGCTGAACACTGAAGCTTTCTTT. It translates to CSALNTEAFF.

This chain links TRBV5-1 with TRBJ1-2, with 9 bases fitting TRBD1. The V gene's germline CDR1 is SGHRS and CDR2 YFSETQ. Losses at the gene ends were 3 bases for V and 6 bases for J; bases not matched to a gene: 6. This CDR3 has 14 amino acids. The DNA of the CDR3 is TGCGCCAGCAGCTCCGGGACAGGGAGGGATGGCTACACCTTC. Translated, it gives CASSSGTGRDGYTF.

The J gene is TRBJ2-1, the V gene TRBV10-3; 9 bases map to TRBD1. The trim removed 7 bases at V and 3 bases at J, leaving 7 bases unmatched. Germline V gene sequence: CDR1 ENHRY, CDR2 SYGVKD. The CDR3 extends over 15 amino acids. CDR3 sequence: CAIMPGQGDYNEQFF. The CDR3 region has the DNA TGTGCCATCATGCCGGGACAGGGTGACTACAATGAGCAGTTCTTC.

This chain uses TRBV30 with TRBJ1-2; 10 positions match TRBD1. Germline V gene data show CDR1 as GTSNPN and CDR2 as SVGIG (reference sequence). V trimming: 8 bases; J trimming: 5 bases; junction bases outside the gene matches: 14. This CDR3 has 15 residues. The CDR3 sequence is CAPRITGTGVYGYTF. As DNA, the CDR3 is TGTGCCCCCAGGATAACCGGGACAGGGGTGTATGGCTACACCTTC. Complete variable domain (other parts from reference TRBV30 and TRBJ1-2): SQTIHQWPATLVQPVGSPLSLECTVEGTSNPNLYWYRQAAGRGLQLLFYSVGIGQISSEVPQNLSASRPQDRQFILSSKKLLLSDSGFYLCAPRITGTGVYGYTFGSGTRLTVV.